These 25 T cell receptor beta chains were all obtained from the same sample, sequenced in a study of T cell changes during pregnancy in multiple sclerosis. The protocol was immunoSEQ multiplex PCR, while the TCRdb copy is restricted to in-frame clones and leaves out a portion. Of about 40,000 clones in the sample, roughly 92% were seen once. This specimen was peripheral blood, taken before pregnancy. The receptor source for this set is a female donor with multiple sclerosis, enrolled in a pregnancy study.

This rearrangement joins TRBV14 to TRBJ1-1; D remains ambiguous. The CDR3 is 14 amino acids. Between the trimmed V and J ends, which lost 1 base and 2 bases, there was a span of 8 bases. Germline V lookup: CDR1 SGHDN, CDR2 FVKESK. The CDR3, as DNA: TGTGCCAGCAGCCAAGCTGAGTTAAACACTGAAGCTTTCTTT. Translation gives CASSQAELNTEAFF.

V and J are TRBV2 and TRBJ1-3; D might be TRBD1 (5 bases). Trimming removed 2 bases at V and 0 bases at J, with 11 bases between. CDR1 and CDR2 (germline): SNHLY, FYNNEI. This CDR3 contains 16 residues. CDR3 sequence (DNA): TGTGCCAGCAGTGAATTGGGGCTTCTCTCTGGAAACACCATATATTTT. Its protein is CASSELGLLSGNTIYF.

The rearrangement links TRBV6-5 to TRBJ2-7; TRBD2 matches 9 bases. CDR3 length: 15 residues. Germline CDR1 is MNHEY and CDR2 is SVGAGI. The J segment lost 3 bases and the V segment lost 0 bases, leaving 3 bases of the junction unmatched. In nucleotides, the CDR3 is TGTGCCAGCAGTTACTCTGGGCGGGAGGGCTACGAGCAGTACTTC. Its translation: CASSYSGREGYEQYF.

This clone was found once. The chain links TRBV7-9 to TRBJ2-1; D is possibly TRBD2 (5 bases). The V gene's germline CDR1 is SEHNR and CDR2 FQNEAQ (reference sequence). V lost 5 bases and J lost 10, with 12 bases in between. The CDR3 sequence is 12 residues long. CDR3: CASSPTSGEQFF. The CDR3 DNA is TGTGCCAGCAGCCCAACGTCGGGGGAGCAGTTCTTC.

The J gene is TRBJ2-1, the V gene TRBV19; possibly TRBD2 for D (5 bases). In germline, CDR1 is LNHDA, CDR2 SQIVND (reference sequence). Trimming shortened V by 0 bases and J by 8 bases, and 14 bases separated the two germline ends. CDR3 length: 15 amino acids. CDR3 loop: CASSIDAPGMDEQFF. The CDR3 DNA is TGTGCCAGTAGTATAGATGCCCCGGGGATGGATGAGCAGTTCTTC.

This clone has just one count. The chain is built from TRBV9 and TRBJ1-2; a weak D match, TRBD1 (6 bases). Trimming cost V 1 base and J 7 bases, with 17 bases left between them. The CDR3 is 15 residues long. Germline V CDR1 and CDR2: SGDLS, YYNGEE. The CDR3 DNA reads TGTGCCAGCAGCGTATCGACAGGCGTAAAGGGTGGCTACACCTTC. It codes for CASSVSTGVKGGYTF.

In this sample, this clone turned up a few times. The rearrangement joins TRBV12-5 to TRBJ2-2; D remains ambiguous. V lost 5 bases and J lost 6, with 7 bases in between. From germline, CDR1 is LGHNT and CDR2 FRNRAP. The CDR3 is made up of 12 amino acids. The CDR3 spells CASGLSPGELFF. CDR3 DNA sequence: TGTGCTAGTGGTCTGTCCCCCGGGGAGCTGTTTTTT.

This sequence joins TRBV2 and TRBJ2-1, with D tentatively TRBD2 (6 bases). The germline CDR1 and CDR2 sequences are SNHLY and FYNNEI. The CDR3 runs to 14 residues. Trimming pared 2 bases from V and 8 bases from J, leaving 13 bases between. The CDR3 protein is CASSELGLQDEQFF. The CDR3 nucleotides are TGTGCCAGCAGTGAATTGGGACTTCAGGATGAGCAGTTCTTC. The full variable domain, in which reference TRBV2 and TRBJ2-1 provide the parts outside the CDR3, is EPEVTQTPSHQVTQMGQEVILRCVPISNHLYFYWYRQILGQKVEFLVSFYNNEISEKSEIFDDQFSVERPDGSNFTLKIRSTKLEDSAMYFCASSELGLQDEQFFGPGTRLTVL.

The gene calls are TRBV28 and TRBJ1-2; 9 positions agree with TRBD1. CDR1 and CDR2 (germline): MDHEN, SYDVKM. The CDR3 totals 15 residues. The ends lost 6 bases at V and 6 bases at J; junction bases unmatched: 11. The CDR3 spells CASRTGTGSLDGYTF. The CDR3 region has the DNA TGTGCCAGCAGGACCGGGACAGGGTCATTGGATGGCTACACCTTC.

V gene TRBV28 combines with J gene TRBJ2-1, with 13 bases identical to TRBD2. This CDR3 has 16 amino acids. CDR1 is MDHEN, CDR2 SYDVKM, per germline. With V trimmed by 2 bases and J by 6 bases, 4 bases remained unmatched. This CDR3 is CASSLGTSGNLNEQFF. The CDR3 coding sequence is TGTGCCAGCAGTTTAGGGACTAGCGGGAACCTCAATGAGCAGTTCTTC.

This rearrangement joins TRBV6-6 to TRBJ1-5; D remains unclear. Germline V gene lookup returns CDR1 MNHNY and CDR2 SVGAGI (reference sequence). The CDR3 has 14 residues. Deletions cut 2 bases from V and 5 bases from J, with 10 bases between. CDR3 loop: CASSYGQTDQPQHF. The CDR3 DNA reads as TGTGCCAGCAGTTACGGGCAGACGGATCAGCCCCAGCATTTT.

The rearrangement uses TRBV19 and TRBJ2-7; weak D call: TRBD1 (5 bases). This CDR3 is 13 amino acids long. Germline lookup yields CDR1 LNHDA and CDR2 SQIVND (reference sequence). Trimming shortened V by 3 bases and J by 3 bases, and 9 bases separated the two germline ends. The CDR3 spells CASSMSRVYEQYF. The CDR3 DNA reads as TGTGCCAGTAGTATGTCCAGGGTCTACGAGCAGTACTTC. Supplemented by reference TRBV19 and TRBJ2-7, the full variable domain reads DGGITQSPKYLFRKEGQNVTLSCEQNLNHDAMYWYRQDPGQGLRLIYYSQIVNDFQKGDIAEGYSVSREKKESFPLTVTSAQKNPTAFYLCASSMSRVYEQYFGPGTRLTVT.

This chain links TRBV5-4 with TRBJ2-3; TRBD2 agrees at 11 bases. This CDR3 is 16 amino acids long. Germline V gene sequence: CDR1 SGHNT, CDR2 YYREEE (reference sequence). J was trimmed by 4 bases and V by 0 bases; bases with no gene match: 4. The CDR3 DNA is TGTGCCAGCAGCTTGGGAGTGACTAGCGGGGCAGATACGCAGTATTTT. This gives the protein CASSLGVTSGADTQYF.

The rearrangement joins TRBV6-1 to TRBJ2-5; weak D call: TRBD2 (7 bases). Trimming took off 4 bases at V and 1 base at J, with 13 bases between the two ends. From germline, CDR1 is MNHNS and CDR2 SASEGT. CDR3 size: 15 residues. For the CDR3, the DNA is TGTGCCAGCAGTGTGGGGGGGCAGGCCCAAGAGACCCAGTACTTC. Translating gives CASSVGGQAQETQYF.

V gene TRBV30 combines with J gene TRBJ2-1, with 10 nucleotides matching TRBD1. Trimming removed 3 bases from V and 8 bases from J; junction bases left unmatched: 10. This CDR3 region has 15 residues. Germline V CDR1 and CDR2: GTSNPN, SVGIG (reference sequence). CDR3 bases: TGTGCCTGGAGCTCACCGGGACAGGGGTTGGATGAGCAGTTCTTC. Amino acid sequence: CAWSSPGQGLDEQFF.

The gene calls are TRBV30 and TRBJ2-7, with a tentative D call TRBD2 (6 bases). Germline assignment: CDR1 GTSNPN and CDR2 SVGIG (reference sequence). The ends were cut back, 4 bases at V and 3 bases at J, with 19 bases in the middle. CDR3 length: 15 residues. CDR3 DNA: TGTGCCTGGACCCCCCTTAGGCAGGGAGGCTACGAGCAGTACTTC. It encodes CAWTPLRQGGYEQYF.

The table lists this clone with a few counts. V usage is TRBV19 and J usage is TRBJ1-3, with TRBD1 matching 7 bases. J was trimmed by 3 bases and V by 8 bases; bases with no gene match: 7. Looked up from germline, CDR1 is LNHDA and CDR2 is SQIVND (reference sequence). This CDR3 has 14 amino acids. CDR3 loop: CASGRDSGGNTIYF. CDR3 in DNA: TGTGCCAGTGGCCGGGACAGTGGTGGAAACACCATATATTTT. The full variable domain, with the rest looked up from reference TRBV19 and TRBJ1-3, is DGGITQSPKYLFRKEGQNVTLSCEQNLNHDAMYWYRQDPGQGLRLIYYSQIVNDFQKGDIAEGYSVSREKKESFPLTVTSAQKNPTAFYLCASGRDSGGNTIYFGEGSWLTVV.

This chain links TRBV18 with TRBJ1-1, with 7 nucleotides matching TRBD1. Germline-derived CDR1 and CDR2 are KGHSH and LQKENI. J was trimmed by 1 base and V by 8 bases; bases with no gene match: 7. The CDR3 is 14 amino acids. The CDR3 sequence is CASATRTGNTEAFF. The CDR3 DNA reads TGTGCCAGCGCAACCCGGACAGGGAACACTGAAGCTTTCTTT.

The gene calls are TRBV4-1 and TRBJ2-3; D not resolved. Trimming took off 3 bases at V and 6 bases at J, with 13 bases between the two ends. Germline lookup yields CDR1 MGHRA and CDR2 YSYEKL. This CDR3 is built from 14 residues. The CDR3 sequence: CASSQPNGWDTQYF. For the CDR3, the DNA is TGCGCCAGCAGCCAGCCCAACGGGTGGGATACGCAGTATTTT.

The chain links TRBV28 to TRBJ2-3, with TRBD2 matching 8 bases. The CDR3 is made up of 16 amino acids. Losses at the gene ends were 3 bases for V and 5 bases for J; bases not matched to a gene: 10. CDR1 and CDR2 from the germline V gene are MDHEN and SYDVKM. Here the CDR3 reads CASSFASGSLGDTQYF. The DNA for the CDR3 is TGTGCCAGCAGTTTCGCAAGCGGGAGTTTAGGAGATACGCAGTATTTT.

The chain couples TRBV6-1 to TRBJ2-7; D may be TRBD1 (6 bases). The CDR3 has 15 residues. V shed 5 bases and J shed 0 bases, with 14 bases lying between them. Germline V lookup: CDR1 MNHNS, CDR2 SASEGT. The CDR3 sequence is CASSSDRWSSYEQYF. In DNA, the CDR3 is TGTGCCAGCAGTTCAGACAGGTGGAGCTCCTACGAGCAGTACTTC.

The chain combines TRBV4-3 with TRBJ1-5; D remains unclear. Germline assignment: CDR1 LGHNA and CDR2 YSLEER. V was pared by 0 bases and J by 3 bases, with 18 bases between. The CDR3 is 18 residues long. CDR3: CASSQEVNRPGPNQPQHF. The CDR3 DNA reads TGCGCCAGCAGCCAAGAAGTTAATAGGCCAGGCCCCAATCAGCCCCAGCATTTT.

In DNA, the CDR3 is TGTGCCAGCAGTCACGACAGGGGCGTCCTGACTTTC. Amino acids: CASSHDRGVLTF. The rearrangement joins TRBV28 to TRBJ2-6; 8 nucleotides align to TRBD1. The germline gives CDR1 MDHEN, CDR2 SYDVKM. This CDR3 region has 12 residues. Trimming cost V 5 bases and J 12 bases; bases outside gene matches: 3.

The chain has TRBV5-5 and TRBJ1-1; no definite D call. The CDR3 is 14 amino acids. The V end lost 4 bases, the J end lost 7 bases, and 17 bases lay between the germline ends. Germline assignment: CDR1 SGHKS and CDR2 YYEKEE (reference sequence). The CDR3 loop reads CASSRTNSFDEAFF. CDR3 nucleotides: TGTGCCAGCAGCCGAACCAACTCCTTTGATGAAGCTTTCTTT.

The chain links TRBV19 to TRBJ2-1; 8 bases are shared with TRBD2. V shed 3 bases, J shed 9 bases, and the junction held 10 bases outside the gene matches. In germline, CDR1 is LNHDA, CDR2 SQIVND (reference sequence). CDR3 length: 15 residues. The CDR3 here is CASSMSSGSLFEQFF. The CDR3 nucleotides are TGTGCCAGTAGTATGTCCAGCGGGAGCCTATTTGAGCAGTTCTTC.